Below are 32 T cell receptor beta chains sequenced from a single sample in a study of CD8+ T cells in alopecia areata. Reverse transcribed after extraction, RNA yielded cDNA as the sequencing template. Data came from immunoSEQ multiplex PCR; TCRdb stores just in-frame clones and leaves some out. The data show 210,000 or so clones, approximately 70% seen once. Described treatment: oral pan-JAK inhibitor, 5-10 mg twice daily. Sequencing used CD4+ T cells sorted from blood, obtained at week 44, from a patient treated with tofacitinib. The origin of the receptors is a human donor with alopecia areata.

J is TRBJ2-1 and V is TRBV30, with D possibly TRBD1 on 5 matching bases. The CDR3 consists of 11 residues. The germline V gene encodes CDR1 GTSNPN and CDR2 SVGIG (reference sequence). The germline V and J ends were trimmed by 5 bases and 5 bases, with 7 bases remaining between them. CDR3 protein: CAWDRNNEQFF. The CDR3 DNA reads TGTGCCTGGGACAGAAACAATGAGCAGTTCTTC.

Only a few counts were recorded for this clone. The chain couples TRBV2 to TRBJ2-3, with D perhaps TRBD1 or TRBD2 (5 bases each). V lost 1 base, J lost 0 bases, and 8 bases lay in between. The CDR3 spans 15 residues. From germline, CDR1 is SNHLY and CDR2 FYNNEI. CDR3 bases: TGTGCCAGCAGTGAAGACGGGGCCAGCACAGATACGCAGTATTTT. Its protein product is CASSEDGASTDTQYF.

This rearrangement joins TRBV9 to TRBJ2-3; 10 bases map to TRBD2. The germline gives CDR1 SGDLS, CDR2 YYNGEE. This CDR3 has 15 residues. V was pared by 6 bases and J by 4 bases, with 8 bases of the junction left unmatched. The CDR3 is CASNPAGGPSDTQYF. CDR3 sequence (DNA): TGTGCCAGCAACCCAGCGGGGGGGCCATCAGATACGCAGTATTTT.

This clone was found a few times. The rearrangement uses TRBV2 and TRBJ1-5; 7 bases are a match to TRBD1. CDR1 and CDR2 (germline): SNHLY, FYNNEI. J was trimmed by 7 bases and V by 4 bases; bases with no gene match: 4. This CDR3 has 13 amino acids. The CDR3 sequence: CASSVDRSQPQHF. CDR3 DNA: TGTGCCAGCAGTGTGGACAGGAGCCAGCCCCAGCATTTT.

The chain joins TRBV7-2 to TRBJ1-2; 8 bases agree with TRBD1. The V gene end was trimmed by 5 bases and the J gene end by 4 bases; junction bases not matched to a gene: 12. The CDR3 length is 16 residues. CDR1 and CDR2 from the germline V gene are SGHTA and FQGNSA. CDR3 residues: CASSPRTGRPIYGYTF. CDR3 in DNA: TGTGCCAGCAGCCCGAGGACAGGGCGACCAATCTATGGCTACACCTTC.

This clone turned up a few times. The chain couples TRBV27 to TRBJ1-4; 11 nucleotides match TRBD1. The CDR3 consists of 13 residues. V lost 6 bases, J lost 10 bases, and 4 bases stayed unmatched. In germline, CDR1 is MNHEY, CDR2 SMNVEV (reference sequence). CDR3 protein: CASRDRGRGKLFF. CDR3 bases: TGTGCCAGCAGGGACAGGGGGCGAGGAAAACTGTTTTTT.

The rearrangement joins TRBV29-1 to TRBJ1-1; D gene uncertain. The V and J ends lost 4 bases and 8 bases respectively, with 17 bases between them. The germline gives CDR1 SQVTM, CDR2 ANQGSEA. This CDR3 is built from 13 residues. The CDR3 DNA reads as TGCAGCGTTGTCTCGTCTGCGGCAGCCGAAGCTTTCTTT. The encoded protein is CSVVSSAAAEAFF. Using reference TRBV29-1 and TRBJ1-1 for the parts outside the CDR3, the full variable domain is SAVISQKPSRDICQRGTSLTIQCQVDSQVTMMFWYRQQPGQSLTLIATANQGSEATYESGFVIDKFPISRPNLTFSTLTVSNMSPEDSSIYLCSVVSSAAAEAFFGQGTRLTVV.

The gene calls are TRBV29-1 and TRBJ1-4; D remains ambiguous. Trimming shortened V by 4 bases and J by 5 bases, and 11 bases separated the two germline ends. This CDR3 comprises 13 residues. Germline CDR1 reads SQVTM; CDR2 reads ANQGSEA. The CDR3 is CSVAGSGNEKLFF. CDR3 in DNA: TGCAGCGTTGCCGGGTCTGGAAATGAAAAACTGTTTTTT.

In this sample, this clone turned up a few times. The rearrangement joins TRBV29-1 to TRBJ1-1, with D possibly being TRBD1 (5 bases). The CDR3 extends over 12 amino acids. CDR1 is SQVTM, CDR2 ANQGSEA, per germline. V dropped 7 bases and J dropped 0 bases, with 9 bases sitting between them. The CDR3 is CSGGTVNTEAFF. CDR3 DNA sequence: TGCAGCGGGGGGACGGTGAACACTGAAGCTTTCTTT.

The chain employs TRBV28 and TRBJ2-7; D may correspond to TRBD1 or TRBD2 (5 bases each). Trimming removed 5 bases at V and 6 bases at J, with 14 bases between. The CDR3 is 13 amino acids. Germline V gene data show CDR1 as MDHEN and CDR2 as SYDVKM. CDR3 coding DNA: TGTGCCAGCAGTCCTGGGACGGTAAGCGAGCAGTACTTC. It codes for CASSPGTVSEQYF.

The chain's CDR3 is CASSPPLGGTEAFF. CDR3 bases: TGTGCCAGCAGTCCCCCCTTGGGTGGGACTGAAGCTTTCTTT. The J gene is TRBJ1-1, the V gene TRBV28; D is unclear. Trimming removed 5 bases from V and 5 bases from J, with 15 bases in between. CDR3 size: 14 residues. Germline V CDR1 and CDR2: MDHEN, SYDVKM.

CDR3 in DNA: TGCAGCGTTGCAGACAGAGAATATCAGCCCCAGCATTTT. Translating it yields CSVADREYQPQHF. The chain recombines TRBV29-1 with TRBJ1-5; a possible D gene is TRBD1 (5 bases). Germline-derived CDR1 and CDR2 are SQVTM and ANQGSEA. The germline V and J ends were trimmed by 4 bases and 5 bases, with 12 bases remaining between them. The CDR3 runs 13 residues.

This clone was detected a few times. Here the CDR3 DNA reads TGCAGCGTTGAAGACAGGACTAGCGAGACCCAGTACTTC. Translating gives CSVEDRTSETQYF. The V call is TRBV29-1, the J call TRBJ2-5; 8 nucleotides line up with TRBD2. Germline V CDR1 and CDR2: SQVTM, ANQGSEA. CDR3 size: 13 residues. Unmatched junction bases numbered 2, after V lost 0 bases and J lost 5 bases.

The chain joins TRBV9 to TRBJ2-3; D is uncertain. V was trimmed by 6 bases and J by 6 bases, leaving 17 bases between them. The CDR3 has 14 amino acids. The V gene's germline CDR1 is SGDLS and CDR2 YYNGEE. The CDR3 loop is CASTRLSVSDTQYF. For the CDR3, the DNA is TGTGCCAGCACGAGACTTTCCGTTTCCGATACGCAGTATTTT.

J is TRBJ2-3 and V is TRBV6-1, with 10 bases identical to TRBD1. The CDR3 sequence is 19 residues long. The J segment lost 3 bases and the V segment lost 4 bases, leaving 16 bases of the junction unmatched. Germline values: CDR1 MNHNS, CDR2 SASEGT. The DNA for the CDR3 is TGTGCCAGCAGTGCCCTAACCCGGACAGGGGGATACATTACAGATACGCAGTATTTT. It translates to CASSALTRTGGYITDTQYF.

This clone was found many times. The chain links TRBV19 to TRBJ2-2, with a possible D match to TRBD2 (5 bases). The CDR3 contains 12 residues. The V and J ends lost 9 bases and 6 bases respectively, with 11 bases between them. The germline gives CDR1 LNHDA, CDR2 SQIVND (reference sequence). CDR3 sequence: CASTDGAGELFF. CDR3 DNA: TGTGCCAGCACTGACGGGGCCGGGGAGCTGTTTTTT.

This clone was seen only a few times. The chain links TRBV29-1 to TRBJ2-2; D is possibly TRBD1 (6 bases). The CDR3 contains 14 residues. Germline CDR1 reads SQVTM; CDR2 reads ANQGSEA. V lost 4 bases to trimming and J lost 4 bases, with 13 bases between them. CDR3 loop: CSVGWGQLTGELFF. As DNA, the CDR3 is TGCAGCGTTGGGTGGGGGCAGCTCACCGGGGAGCTGTTTTTT.

The V gene is TRBV9, the J gene TRBJ1-1; possibly TRBD1 for D (5 bases). V gave up 0 bases and J gave up 4 bases, with 10 bases separating them. The germline V gene has CDR1 SGDLS and CDR2 YYNGEE. The CDR3 loop spans 14 amino acids. CDR3 DNA: TGTGCCAGCAGCGTAGCTGGGGGGACCACTGAAGCTTTCTTT. Translation gives CASSVAGGTTEAFF.

This chain connects TRBV5-1 to TRBJ1-2; 9 nucleotides agree with TRBD1. The J segment lost 9 bases and the V segment lost 1 base, leaving 13 bases of the junction unmatched. CDR3 size: 16 residues. Germline V gives CDR1 SGHRS, CDR2 YFSETQ. CDR3 loop: CASSLSSLQGADRYTF. CDR3 DNA: TGCGCCAGCAGCTTGTCTTCGCTACAGGGGGCAGATCGCTACACCTTC.

The J gene is TRBJ2-1, the V gene TRBV7-9; possible D gene TRBD2, 5 bases. This CDR3 has 13 residues. The germline V gene has CDR1 SEHNR and CDR2 FQNEAQ (reference sequence). The V end lost 10 bases, the J end lost 4 bases, and 14 bases lay between the germline ends. CDR3 loop: CATPGSGYNEQFF. In DNA form, the CDR3 reads TGTGCCACCCCGGGGTCCGGTTACAATGAGCAGTTCTTC.

The chain carries TRBV18 and TRBJ2-1; TRBD1 matches at 7 bases. The germline gives CDR1 KGHSH, CDR2 LQKENI. This CDR3 is 12 amino acids long. The V gene end was trimmed by 1 base and the J gene end by 13 bases; junction bases not matched to a gene: 4. The CDR3 nucleotides read TGTGCCAGCTCACCACTCTCAGGGGGACAGTTCTTC. Amino acid sequence: CASSPLSGGQFF.

For the CDR3, the DNA is TGTGCCAGCAGGCCGACAGCTAACTATGGCTACACCTTC. This codes for CASRPTANYGYTF. The chain links TRBV6-5 to TRBJ1-2, with D possibly TRBD1 on 5 matching bases. The CDR3 runs 13 residues. Trimming left V 6 bases short and J 0 bases short, with 8 bases between. In germline, CDR1 is MNHEY, CDR2 SVGAGI.

The rearrangement uses TRBV30 and TRBJ2-5, with TRBD1 identical over 11 bases. There are 14 residues in the CDR3. Trimming removed 7 bases from V and 2 bases from J; junction bases left unmatched: 6. From germline, CDR1 is GTSNPN and CDR2 SVGIG (reference sequence). This CDR3 is CAYRDRGKQETQYF. The DNA for the CDR3 is TGTGCCTACCGGGACAGGGGGAAACAAGAGACCCAGTACTTC.

The genes are TRBV6-4 and TRBJ1-2; TRBD1 matches at 9 bases. After removal of 6 bases from V and 4 bases from J, the junction contained 6 bases not matched to a gene. Germline loops: CDR1 MRHNA, CDR2 SNTAGT. CDR3 length equals 14 residues. CDR3 loop: CASRPGQGIYGYTF. The CDR3 bases are TGTGCCAGCAGACCGGGACAGGGAATCTATGGCTACACCTTC.

This rearrangement joins TRBV2 to TRBJ1-1; D is undetermined. The CDR3 sequence is 13 residues long. Germline-derived CDR1 and CDR2 are SNHLY and FYNNEI. The germline V and J ends were trimmed by 9 bases and 1 base, with 12 bases remaining between them. Here the CDR3 reads CARGSGANTEAFF. As DNA, the CDR3 is TGTGCCAGGGGTTCGGGTGCGAACACTGAAGCTTTCTTT.

The gene calls are TRBV29-1 and TRBJ2-1, with D maybe TRBD2 (6 bases). This CDR3 spans 14 amino acids. Trimming took off 7 bases at V and 5 bases at J, with 18 bases between the two ends. Germline values: CDR1 SQVTM, CDR2 ANQGSEA. For the CDR3, the DNA is TGCAGCGCCGAAACAGGAGGGACTCACAATGAGCAGTTCTTC. This gives the protein CSAETGGTHNEQFF.

The chain has TRBV29-1 and TRBJ1-1, with 9 nucleotides matching TRBD1. CDR3 size: 13 residues. The germline V gene encodes CDR1 SQVTM and CDR2 ANQGSEA. Trimming at V came to 4 bases and at J to 2 bases, leaving 2 bases not matched to a gene. Written as DNA, the CDR3 is TGCAGCGTTGGGGACAGGGTTAACACTGAAGCTTTCTTT. Protein: CSVGDRVNTEAFF.

The V call is TRBV7-6, the J call TRBJ1-1; 9 bases align to TRBD1. CDR1 SGHVS and CDR2 FNYEAQ come from the germline V gene. V lost 5 bases, J lost 4 bases, and 2 bases stayed unmatched. There are 13 residues in the CDR3. The CDR3 loop reads CASSKTGGTEAFF. CDR3 DNA sequence: TGTGCCAGCAGCAAGACAGGGGGCACTGAAGCTTTCTTT. The whole variable domain, remainder taken from reference TRBV7-6 and TRBJ1-1, is GAGVSQSPRYKVTKRGQDVALRCDPISGHVSLYWYRQALGQGPEFLTYFNYEAQQDKSGLPNDRFSAERPEGSISTLTIQRTEQRDSAMYRCASSKTGGTEAFFGQGTRLTVV.

The chain links TRBV4-3 to TRBJ2-2; D gene ambiguous. Trimming cost V 5 bases and J 4 bases, with 14 bases left between them. This CDR3 is 15 amino acids long. Germline values: CDR1 LGHNA, CDR2 YSLEER. CDR3 protein: CASSTSRLATGELFF. The CDR3, as DNA: TGCGCCAGCAGCACCTCGAGACTTGCCACCGGGGAGCTGTTTTTT.

The chain joins TRBV25-1 to TRBJ1-1, with D hard to call. Between the trimmed V and J ends, which lost 4 bases and 1 base, there was a span of 4 bases. CDR1 is MGHDK, CDR2 SYGVNS, per germline. The CDR3 contains 12 residues. CDR3 DNA sequence: TGTGCCAGCAGTGGGGGGAACACTGAAGCTTTCTTT. Protein product: CASSGGNTEAFF.

J is TRBJ2-4 and V is TRBV29-1; D remains ambiguous. The length of the CDR3 is 13 residues. V lost 5 bases and J lost 0, with 8 bases in between. Germline CDR1 is SQVTM and CDR2 is ANQGSEA. The CDR3 loop reads CSVSQIAKNIQYF. The CDR3 nucleotides read TGCAGCGTTTCCCAAATAGCCAAAAACATTCAGTACTTC.

The chain has TRBV7-6 and TRBJ1-1; no reliable D call. Per the germline V gene, CDR1 is SGHVS and CDR2 is FNYEAQ. The CDR3 has 15 amino acids. Trimming cost V 5 bases and J 1 base, with 14 bases left between them. Here the CDR3 DNA reads TGTGCCAGCAGCCCTAGACAACCCGGGAACACTGAAGCTTTCTTT. It specifies CASSPRQPGNTEAFF.